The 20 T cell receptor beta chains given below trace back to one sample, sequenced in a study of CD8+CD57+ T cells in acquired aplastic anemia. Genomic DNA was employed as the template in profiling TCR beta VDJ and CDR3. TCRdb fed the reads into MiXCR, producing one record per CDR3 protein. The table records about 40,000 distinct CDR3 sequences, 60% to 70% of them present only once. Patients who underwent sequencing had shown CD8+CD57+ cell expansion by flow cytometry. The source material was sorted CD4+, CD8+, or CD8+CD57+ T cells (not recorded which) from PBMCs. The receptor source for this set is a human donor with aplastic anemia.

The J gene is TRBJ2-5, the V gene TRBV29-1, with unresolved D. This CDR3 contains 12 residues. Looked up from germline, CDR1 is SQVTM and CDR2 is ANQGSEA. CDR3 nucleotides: TGCAACCGAGGTAGGGTATTAGGGACCCAGTACTTC. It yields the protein CNRGRVLGTQYF.

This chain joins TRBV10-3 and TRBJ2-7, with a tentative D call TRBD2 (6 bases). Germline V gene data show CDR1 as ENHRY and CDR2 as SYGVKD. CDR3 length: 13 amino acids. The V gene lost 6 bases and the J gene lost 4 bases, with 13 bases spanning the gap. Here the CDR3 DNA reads TGTGCCATCAGCCGGGACTCGGCATACGAGCAGTACTTC. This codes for CAISRDSAYEQYF.

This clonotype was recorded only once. The CDR3 bases are TGTGCCACCAGCAGGGCACAGGACGGCTACACCTTC. Translated: CATSRAQDGYTF. The chain employs TRBV15 and TRBJ1-2; a possible D gene is TRBD1 (5 bases). CDR1 is LNHNV and CDR2 is YYDKDF in the germline V gene (reference sequence). Between the trimmed V and J ends, which lost 3 bases and 8 bases, there was a span of 10 bases. The CDR3 runs 12 residues.

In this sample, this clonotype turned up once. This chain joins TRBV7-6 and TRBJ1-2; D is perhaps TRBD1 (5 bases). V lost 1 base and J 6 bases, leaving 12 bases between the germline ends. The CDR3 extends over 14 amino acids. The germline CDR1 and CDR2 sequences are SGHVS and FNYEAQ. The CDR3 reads CASSLDRGLDGYTF. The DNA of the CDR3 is TGTGCCAGCAGCTTAGATAGGGGCCTGGATGGCTACACCTTC. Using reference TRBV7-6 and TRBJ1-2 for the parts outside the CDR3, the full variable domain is GAGVSQSPRYKVTKRGQDVALRCDPISGHVSLYWYRQALGQGPEFLTYFNYEAQQDKSGLPNDRFSAERPEGSISTLTIQRTEQRDSAMYRCASSLDRGLDGYTFGSGTRLTVV.

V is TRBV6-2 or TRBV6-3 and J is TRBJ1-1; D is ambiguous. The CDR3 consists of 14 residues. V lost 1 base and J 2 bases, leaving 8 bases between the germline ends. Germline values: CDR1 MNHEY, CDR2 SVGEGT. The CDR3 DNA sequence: TGTGCCAGCAGTTACTACGGGAGAAACACTGAAGCTTTCTTT. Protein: CASSYYGRNTEAFF.

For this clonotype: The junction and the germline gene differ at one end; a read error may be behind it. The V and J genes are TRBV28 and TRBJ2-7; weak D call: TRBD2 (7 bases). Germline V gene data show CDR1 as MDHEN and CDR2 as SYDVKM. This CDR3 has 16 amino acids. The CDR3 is CASSLSPGGGSHEQYF. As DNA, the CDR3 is TGTGCCAGCAGTTTATCCCCTGGCGGGGGCTCCCACGAGCAGTACTTC.

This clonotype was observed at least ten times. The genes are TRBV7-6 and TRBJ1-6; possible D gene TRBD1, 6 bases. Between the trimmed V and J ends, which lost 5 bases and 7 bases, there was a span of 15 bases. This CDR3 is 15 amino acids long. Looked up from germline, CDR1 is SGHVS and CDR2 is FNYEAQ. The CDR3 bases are TGTGCCAGCAGCGAGACCAGGGGACCCAATTCACCCCTCCACTTT. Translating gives CASSETRGPNSPLHF.

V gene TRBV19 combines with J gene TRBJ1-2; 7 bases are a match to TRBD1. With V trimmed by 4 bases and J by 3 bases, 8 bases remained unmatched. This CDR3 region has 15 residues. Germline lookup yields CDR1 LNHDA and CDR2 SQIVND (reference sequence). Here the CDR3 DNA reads TGTGCCAGTAGTACCCTCCGGCAGGGGGACTATGGCTACACCTTC. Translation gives CASSTLRQGDYGYTF.

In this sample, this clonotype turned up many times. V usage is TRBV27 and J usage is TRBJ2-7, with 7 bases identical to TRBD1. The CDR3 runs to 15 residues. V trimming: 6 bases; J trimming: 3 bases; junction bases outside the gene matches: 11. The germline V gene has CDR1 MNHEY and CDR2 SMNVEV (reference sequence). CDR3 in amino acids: CASRPRGQAHYEQYF. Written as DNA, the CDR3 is TGTGCCAGCAGGCCGAGGGGGCAGGCCCACTACGAGCAGTACTTC.

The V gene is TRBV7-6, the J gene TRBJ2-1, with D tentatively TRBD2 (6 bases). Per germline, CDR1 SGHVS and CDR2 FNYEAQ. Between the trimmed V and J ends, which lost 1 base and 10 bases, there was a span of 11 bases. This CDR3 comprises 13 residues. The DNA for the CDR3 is TGTGCCAGCAGCTTAGAGGTTGGGGGGGAGCAGTTCTTC. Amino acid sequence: CASSLEVGGEQFF.

The CDR3 coding sequence is TGTGCCAGCAGTGAATGGTATTCACCCCTCCACTTT. It translates to CASSEWYSPLHF. The chain employs TRBV25-1 and TRBJ1-6; D uncertain. Germline CDR1 reads MGHDK; CDR2 reads SYGVNS. The CDR3 runs to 12 residues. The V and J ends lost 1 base and 8 bases respectively, with 3 bases between them.

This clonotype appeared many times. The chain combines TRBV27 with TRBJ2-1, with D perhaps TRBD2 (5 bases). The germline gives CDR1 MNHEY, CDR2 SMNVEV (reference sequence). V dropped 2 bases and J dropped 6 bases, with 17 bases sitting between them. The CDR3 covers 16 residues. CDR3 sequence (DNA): TGTGCCAGCAGTTTACATCCTAGCTATGGTTCCAATGAGCAGTTCTTC. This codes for CASSLHPSYGSNEQFF.

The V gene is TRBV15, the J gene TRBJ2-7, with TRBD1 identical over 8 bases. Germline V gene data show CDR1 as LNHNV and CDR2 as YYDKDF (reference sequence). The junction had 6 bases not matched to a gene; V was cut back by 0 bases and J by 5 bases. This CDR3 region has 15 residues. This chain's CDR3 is CATSRDGQGNDEQYF. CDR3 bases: TGTGCCACCAGCAGAGACGGACAGGGCAACGACGAGCAGTACTTC.

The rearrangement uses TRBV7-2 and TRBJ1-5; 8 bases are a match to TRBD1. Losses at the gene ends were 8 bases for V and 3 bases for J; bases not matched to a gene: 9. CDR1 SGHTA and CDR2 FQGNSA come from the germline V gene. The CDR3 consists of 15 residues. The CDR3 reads CASGTRQGTNQPQHF. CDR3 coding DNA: TGTGCCAGCGGAACCAGACAGGGGACCAATCAGCCCCAGCATTTT.

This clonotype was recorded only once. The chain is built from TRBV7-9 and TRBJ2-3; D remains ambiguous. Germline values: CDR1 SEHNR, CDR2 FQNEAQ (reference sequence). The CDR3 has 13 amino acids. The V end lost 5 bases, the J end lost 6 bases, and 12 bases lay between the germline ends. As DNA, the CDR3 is TGTGCCAGCAGCCTAAGGTTGGGTGATACGCAGTATTTT. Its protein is CASSLRLGDTQYF.

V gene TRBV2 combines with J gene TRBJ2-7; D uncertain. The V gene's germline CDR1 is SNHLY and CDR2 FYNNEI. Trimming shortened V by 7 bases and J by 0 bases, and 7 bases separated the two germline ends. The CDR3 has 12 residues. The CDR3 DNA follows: TGTGCCAGCAAGGCCGGCTCCTACGAGCAGTACTTC. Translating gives CASKAGSYEQYF.

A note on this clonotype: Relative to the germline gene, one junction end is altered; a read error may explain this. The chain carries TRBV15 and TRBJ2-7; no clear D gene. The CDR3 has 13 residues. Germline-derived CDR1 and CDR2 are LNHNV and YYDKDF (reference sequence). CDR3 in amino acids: CASSQTRTYEQYF. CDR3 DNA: TGTGCCAGCAGCCAGACCAGGACCTACGAGCAGTACTTC.

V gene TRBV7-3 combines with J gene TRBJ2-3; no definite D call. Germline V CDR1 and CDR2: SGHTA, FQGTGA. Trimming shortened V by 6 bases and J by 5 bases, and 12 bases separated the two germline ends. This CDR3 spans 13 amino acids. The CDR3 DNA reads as TGTGCCAGCAGTGAAATTGAGGAAGATACGCAGTATTTT. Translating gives CASSEIEEDTQYF.

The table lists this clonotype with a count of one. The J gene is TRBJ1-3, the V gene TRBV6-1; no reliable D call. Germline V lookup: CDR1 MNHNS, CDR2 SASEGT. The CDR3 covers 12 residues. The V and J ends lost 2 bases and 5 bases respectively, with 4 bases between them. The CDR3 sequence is CASSEQRNTIYF. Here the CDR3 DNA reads TGTGCCAGCAGTGAACAAAGAAACACCATATATTTT.

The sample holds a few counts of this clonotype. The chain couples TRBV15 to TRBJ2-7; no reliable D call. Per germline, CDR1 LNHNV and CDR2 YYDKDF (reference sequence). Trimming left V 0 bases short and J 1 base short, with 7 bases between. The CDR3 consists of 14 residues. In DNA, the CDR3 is TGTGCCACCAGCAGAGATGGTCGTTCCTACGAGCAGTACTTC. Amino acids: CATSRDGRSYEQYF.